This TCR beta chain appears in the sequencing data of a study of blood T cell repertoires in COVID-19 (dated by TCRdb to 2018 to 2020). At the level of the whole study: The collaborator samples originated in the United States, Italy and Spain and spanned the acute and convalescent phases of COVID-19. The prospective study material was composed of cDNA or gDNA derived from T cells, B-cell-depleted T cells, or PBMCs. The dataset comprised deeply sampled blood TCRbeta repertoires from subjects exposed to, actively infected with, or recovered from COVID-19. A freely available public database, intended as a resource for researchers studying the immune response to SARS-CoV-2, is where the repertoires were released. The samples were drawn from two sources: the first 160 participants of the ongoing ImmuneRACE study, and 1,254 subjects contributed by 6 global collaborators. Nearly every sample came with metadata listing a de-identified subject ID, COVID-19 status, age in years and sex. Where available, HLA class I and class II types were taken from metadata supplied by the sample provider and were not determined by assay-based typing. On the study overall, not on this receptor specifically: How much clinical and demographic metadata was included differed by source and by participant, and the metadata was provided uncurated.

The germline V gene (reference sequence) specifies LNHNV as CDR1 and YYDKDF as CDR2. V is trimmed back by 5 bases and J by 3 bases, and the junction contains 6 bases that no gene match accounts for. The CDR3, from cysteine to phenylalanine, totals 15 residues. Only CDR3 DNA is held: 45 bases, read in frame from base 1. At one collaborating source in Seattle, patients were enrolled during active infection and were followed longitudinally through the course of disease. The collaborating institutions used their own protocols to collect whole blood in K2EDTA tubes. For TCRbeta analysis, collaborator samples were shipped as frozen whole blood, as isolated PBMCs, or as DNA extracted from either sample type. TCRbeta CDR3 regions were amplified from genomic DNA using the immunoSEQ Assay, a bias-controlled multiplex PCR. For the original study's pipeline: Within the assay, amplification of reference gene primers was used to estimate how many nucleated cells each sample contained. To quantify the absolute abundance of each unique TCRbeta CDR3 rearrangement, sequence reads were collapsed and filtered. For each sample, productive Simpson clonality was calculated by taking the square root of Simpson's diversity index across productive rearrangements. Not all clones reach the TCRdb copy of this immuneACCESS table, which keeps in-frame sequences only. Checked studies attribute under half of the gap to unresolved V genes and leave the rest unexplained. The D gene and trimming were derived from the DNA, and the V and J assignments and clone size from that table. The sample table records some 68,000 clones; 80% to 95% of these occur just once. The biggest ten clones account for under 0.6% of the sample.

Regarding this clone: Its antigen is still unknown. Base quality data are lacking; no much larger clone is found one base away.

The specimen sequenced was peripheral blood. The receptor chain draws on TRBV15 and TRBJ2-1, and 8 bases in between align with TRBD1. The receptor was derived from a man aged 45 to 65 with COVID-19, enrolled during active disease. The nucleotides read TGTGCCACCAGCGGAGGACAGGGAATCTACAATGAGCAGTTCTTC. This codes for CATSGGQGIYNEQFF.